This T cell receptor (beta chain) emerged from a study (dated by TCRdb to the mid-2010s). Comments on this clonotype: Its antigen is still unknown. Base qualities are not at hand, and no much larger clone is one base apart.

The receptor library was made with RT-PCR. The sequencing machine was an Illumina MiSeq. TCRdb reanalyzed the raw reads on its own, using fastp at Q25 for trimming and MiXCR for clone calling, and kept in-frame beta chains. Rows are unified per CDR3 protein, each entry keeping the most common DNA and genes. This sample holds hundreds of thousands of distinct CDR3 sequences; approximately 15% were observed only once. The ten largest clones take up roughly 3.9% of the sample. The receptor was isolated from a female donor in good health, serving as a healthy control. The sequenced material came from memory CD4+ T cells from blood.

The nucleotide sequence reads TGCAGTGCTTTTAGCGGCGGGGGGCCCGTAACAGATACGCAGTATTTT. It translates to CSAFSGGGPVTDTQYF. The V and J segments used are TRBV20-1 and TRBJ2-3, with 8 central nucleotides matching TRBD2. CDR1 DFQATT and CDR2 SNEGSKA are derived from the germline V gene (reference sequence). At the junction V is shortened by 5 bases and J by 3 bases; bases outside the gene matches: 13. The CDR3 starts with the cysteine, ends with the phenylalanine, and has 16 residues. Here the CDR3 DNA is all that survives: 48 bases in frame from base 1.